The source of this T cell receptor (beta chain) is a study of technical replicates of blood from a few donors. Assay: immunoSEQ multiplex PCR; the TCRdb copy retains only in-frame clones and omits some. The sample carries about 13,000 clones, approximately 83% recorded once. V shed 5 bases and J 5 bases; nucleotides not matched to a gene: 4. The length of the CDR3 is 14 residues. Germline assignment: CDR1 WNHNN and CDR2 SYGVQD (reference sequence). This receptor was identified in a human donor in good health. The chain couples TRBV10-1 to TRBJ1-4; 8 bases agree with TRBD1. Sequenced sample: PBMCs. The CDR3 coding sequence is TGCGCCAGCAGTAAGACAGGGGAGAATGAAAAACTGTTTTTT. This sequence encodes CASSKTGENEKLFF.